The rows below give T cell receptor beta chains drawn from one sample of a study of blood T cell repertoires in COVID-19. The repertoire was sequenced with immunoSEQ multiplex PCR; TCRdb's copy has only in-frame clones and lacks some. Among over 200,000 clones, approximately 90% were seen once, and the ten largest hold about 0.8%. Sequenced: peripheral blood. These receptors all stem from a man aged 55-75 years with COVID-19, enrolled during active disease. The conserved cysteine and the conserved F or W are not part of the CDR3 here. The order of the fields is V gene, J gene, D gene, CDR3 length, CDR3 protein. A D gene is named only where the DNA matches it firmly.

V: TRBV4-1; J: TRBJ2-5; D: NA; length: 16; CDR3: ASSRRLGGGADQETQY
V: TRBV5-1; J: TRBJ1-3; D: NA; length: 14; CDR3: ASTPRGLLSGNTIY
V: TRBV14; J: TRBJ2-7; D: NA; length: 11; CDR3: ASSQVGGDEQY
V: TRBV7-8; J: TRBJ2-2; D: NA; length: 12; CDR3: ASSKLANTGELF
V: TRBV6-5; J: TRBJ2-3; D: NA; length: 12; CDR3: ASGQRTSTDTQY
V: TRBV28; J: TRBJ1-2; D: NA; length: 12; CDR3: ASSPDAERYGYT
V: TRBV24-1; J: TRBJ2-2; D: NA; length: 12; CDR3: ATSDSRVPGELF
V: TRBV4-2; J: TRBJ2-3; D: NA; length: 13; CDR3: ASSQGAAYTDTQY
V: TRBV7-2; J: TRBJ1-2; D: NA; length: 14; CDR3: ASSSRRGISNYGYT
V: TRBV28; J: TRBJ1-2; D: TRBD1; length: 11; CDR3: ASSIGQDLGYT
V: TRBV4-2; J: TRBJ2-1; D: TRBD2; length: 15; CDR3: ASSQRPSGLSYNEQF
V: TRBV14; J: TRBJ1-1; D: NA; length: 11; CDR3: ASSSGMNTEAF
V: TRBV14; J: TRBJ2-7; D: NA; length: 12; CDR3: ASSPGRGLYEQY
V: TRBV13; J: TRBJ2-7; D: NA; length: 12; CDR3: ASSLRGQAYEQY
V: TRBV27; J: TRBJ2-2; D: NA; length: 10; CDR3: ASSRTAGELF
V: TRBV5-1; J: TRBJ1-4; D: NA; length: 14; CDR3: ASSLSPAGLGEKLF
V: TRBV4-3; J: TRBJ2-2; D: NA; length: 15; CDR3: ASSQDQETTGTGELF
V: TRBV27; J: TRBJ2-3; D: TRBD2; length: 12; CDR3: ASSGLASTDTQY
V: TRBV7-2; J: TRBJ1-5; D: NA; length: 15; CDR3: ASSLVGSGGINQPQH
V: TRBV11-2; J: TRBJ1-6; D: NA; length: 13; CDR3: ASSFSTGQNSPLH
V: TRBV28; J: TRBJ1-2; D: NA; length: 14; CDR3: ASSSGVRGWNYGYT
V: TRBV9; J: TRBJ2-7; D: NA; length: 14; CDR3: ASSAAQGSPIYEQY
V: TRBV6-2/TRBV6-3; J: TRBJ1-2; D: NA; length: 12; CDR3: ASSYSTRPYGYT
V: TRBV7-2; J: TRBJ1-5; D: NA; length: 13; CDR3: ASSSVFGSNQPQH
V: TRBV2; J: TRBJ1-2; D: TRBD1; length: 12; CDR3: ASREGFRGQGYT
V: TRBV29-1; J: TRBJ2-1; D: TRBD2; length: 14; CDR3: SVESGTSGRGPEQF
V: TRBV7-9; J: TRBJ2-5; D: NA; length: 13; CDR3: ASSLPGTAKETQY
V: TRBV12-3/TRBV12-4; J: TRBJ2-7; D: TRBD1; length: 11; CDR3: ASTQGQGDEQY
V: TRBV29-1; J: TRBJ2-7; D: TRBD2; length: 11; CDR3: SVGTRLSYEQY
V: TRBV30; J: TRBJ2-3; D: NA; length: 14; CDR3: AWSVRAVFSTDTQY
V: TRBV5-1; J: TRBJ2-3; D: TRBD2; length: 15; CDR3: ASSPGLAGGGRDTQY
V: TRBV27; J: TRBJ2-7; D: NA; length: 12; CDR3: ASSLRGGGFEQY
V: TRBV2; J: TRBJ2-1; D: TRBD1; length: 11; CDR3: ASSGQGSNEQF
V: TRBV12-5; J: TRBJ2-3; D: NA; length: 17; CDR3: ASGLVPPPQGRGTDTQY
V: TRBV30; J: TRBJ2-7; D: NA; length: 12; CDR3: AWSRSGQHYEQY
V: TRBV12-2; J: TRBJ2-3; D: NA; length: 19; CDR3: ASRLSGPGTSGMVSTDTQY
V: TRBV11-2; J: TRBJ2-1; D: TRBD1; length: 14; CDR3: ASTRVDRVSYNEQF
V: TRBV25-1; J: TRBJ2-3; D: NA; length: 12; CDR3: ASRRGGYTDTQY
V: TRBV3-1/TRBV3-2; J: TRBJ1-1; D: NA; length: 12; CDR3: ASTLGAGGPEAF